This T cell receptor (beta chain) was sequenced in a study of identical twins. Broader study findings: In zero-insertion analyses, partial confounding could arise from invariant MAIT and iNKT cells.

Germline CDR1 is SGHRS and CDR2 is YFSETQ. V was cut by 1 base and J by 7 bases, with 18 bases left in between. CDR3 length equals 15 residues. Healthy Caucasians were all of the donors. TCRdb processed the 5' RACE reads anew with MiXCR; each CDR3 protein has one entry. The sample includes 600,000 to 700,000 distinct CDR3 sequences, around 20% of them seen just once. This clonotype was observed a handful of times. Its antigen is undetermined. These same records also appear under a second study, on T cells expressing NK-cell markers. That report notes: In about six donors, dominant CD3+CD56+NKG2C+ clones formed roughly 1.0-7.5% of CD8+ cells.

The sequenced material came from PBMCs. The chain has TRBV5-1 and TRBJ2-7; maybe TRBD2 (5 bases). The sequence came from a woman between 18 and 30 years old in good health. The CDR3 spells CASSLTSSGLGEQYF. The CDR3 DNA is TGCGCCAGCAGCTTGACGAGTTCGGGGTTGGGGGAGCAGTACTTC.